The 27 T cell receptor beta chains below come from one sample, sequenced in a study of early T cells in non-severe SARS-CoV-2 infection. Via MiXCR, TCRdb re-called the 5' RACE reads, giving one row per CDR3 protein. The sample yields 60,000 or so distinct CDR3 sequences, about 15% seen once. This specimen was whole blood, taken at baseline. The receptors were gathered from an adult who was a healthcare worker with PCR-confirmed SARS-CoV-2 infection or an uninfected control (not recorded which).

The gene calls are TRBV10-3 and TRBJ1-5; D is ambiguous. The CDR3 contains 13 residues. The V and J ends lost 5 bases and 0 bases respectively, with 5 bases between them. Germline CDR1 and CDR2: ENHRY and SYGVKD. The chain's CDR3 is CAISIDSNQPQHF. DNA of the CDR3: TGTGCCATCAGTATCGATAGCAATCAGCCCCAGCATTTT.

The chain has TRBV11-3 and TRBJ2-2, with D tentatively TRBD2 (5 bases). The CDR3 extends over 13 amino acids. V lost 1 base to trimming and J lost 8 bases, with 8 bases between them. Germline V gene sequence: CDR1 SGHNT, CDR2 YENEEA. CDR3 loop: CASSLGGRGELFF. CDR3 nucleotide sequence: TGTGCCAGCAGCTTAGGAGGGCGTGGGGAGCTGTTTTTT.

This clonotype was seen a handful of times. The CDR3 sequence is CASSPDTGKDYGYTF. For the CDR3, the DNA is TGTGCCAGCTCACCGGATACAGGGAAGGACTATGGCTACACCTTC. V is TRBV18 and J is TRBJ1-2, with D perhaps TRBD1 (6 bases). This CDR3 has 15 residues. Between the trimmed V and J ends, which lost 3 bases and 3 bases, there was a span of 14 bases. The germline V gene has CDR1 KGHSH and CDR2 LQKENI.

V usage is TRBV20-1 and J usage is TRBJ2-1; 12 bases are shared with TRBD2. V lost 6 bases and J lost 8; bases outside the gene matches: 11. CDR3 length: 15 residues. The V gene's germline CDR1 is DFQATT and CDR2 SNEGSKA (reference sequence). The DNA of the CDR3 is TGCAGTGCAGCCCGCCCGGGACTAGCGGGCGATGAGCAGTTCTTC. This gives the protein CSAARPGLAGDEQFF.

V and J are TRBV2 and TRBJ1-2, with TRBD1 matching over 7 bases. CDR3 length equals 11 residues. Unmatched junction bases numbered 6, after V lost 4 bases and J lost 13 bases. Germline V gene sequence: CDR1 SNHLY, CDR2 FYNNEI. As DNA, the CDR3 is TGTGCCAGCAGTGTGGGACAGTTCCCCACCTTC. This codes for CASSVGQFPTF. The whole variable domain, filled in from reference TRBV2 and TRBJ1-2, reads EPEVTQTPSHQVTQMGQEVILRCVPISNHLYFYWYRQILGQKVEFLVSFYNNEISEKSEIFDDQFSVERPDGSNFTLKIRSTKLEDSAMYFCASSVGQFPTFGSGTRLTVV.

This clonotype was recorded a few times. The chain has TRBV5-1 and TRBJ2-1, with 10 bases fitting TRBD2. V lost 1 base, J lost 6 bases, and 4 bases stayed unmatched. Germline CDR1 and CDR2: SGHRS and YFSETQ. The CDR3 covers 15 residues. The chain's CDR3 is CASSLSLAGANEQFF. CDR3 nucleotide sequence: TGCGCCAGCAGCTTGTCGCTAGCGGGAGCCAATGAGCAGTTCTTC.

The rearrangement links TRBV7-7 to TRBJ1-1; 8 bases map to TRBD1. The CDR3 has 13 residues. The V segment lost 6 bases and the J segment 5 bases; nucleotides outside the gene matches: 5. Germline CDR1 is SSHAT and CDR2 is FNYEAQ (reference sequence). The CDR3 protein is CASSRTGSTEAFF. CDR3 nucleotides: TGTGCCAGCAGTCGGACAGGGAGTACTGAAGCTTTCTTT.

In its sample, this clonotype was seen many times. V gene TRBV29-1 combines with J gene TRBJ1-5; D is unresolved. The germline V and J ends were trimmed by 4 bases and 4 bases, with 8 bases remaining between them. CDR1 SQVTM and CDR2 ANQGSEA come from the germline V gene. The length of the CDR3 is 12 residues. The DNA for the CDR3 is TGCAGCGTTGGCGGAGGTAATCAGCCCCAGCATTTT. Translation: CSVGGGNQPQHF.

The rearrangement joins TRBV12-3 or TRBV12-4 to TRBJ2-5; D is ambiguous. The CDR3 runs 13 residues. The V end lost 2 bases, the J end lost 1 base, and 5 bases lay between the germline ends. CDR3 coding DNA: TGTGCCAGCAGTTTAATGAGCCAAGAGACCCAGTACTTC. As protein: CASSLMSQETQYF.

This clonotype occurred a few times. This chain joins TRBV25-1 and TRBJ2-5; TRBD2 matches 10 bases. Germline V CDR1 and CDR2: MGHDK, SYGVNS. The CDR3 consists of 14 residues. V shed 7 bases, J shed 3 bases, and the junction held 5 bases outside the gene matches. CDR3 in DNA: TGTGCCAGCACCCCCGGACTAGCGGAAGAGACCCAGTACTTC. Translated, it gives CASTPGLAEETQYF.

There are a few counts of this clonotype. J is TRBJ1-2 and V is TRBV27; possibly TRBD1 for D (6 bases). The CDR3 consists of 14 residues. V lost 3 bases to trimming and J lost 3 bases, with 11 bases between them. The germline gives CDR1 MNHEY, CDR2 SMNVEV (reference sequence). CDR3: CASSFTGIDYGYTF. In DNA form, the CDR3 reads TGTGCCAGCAGTTTCACAGGGATCGACTATGGCTACACCTTC.

This clonotype was picked up a small number of times. This rearrangement joins TRBV18 to TRBJ1-2; D is unresolved. This CDR3 has 14 amino acids. CDR1 KGHSH and CDR2 LQKENI come from the germline V gene. Trimming took off 0 bases at V and 1 base at J, with 6 bases between the two ends. In nucleotides, the CDR3 is TGTGCCAGCTCACCACCACTAGATAACTATGGCTACACCTTC. Translation: CASSPPLDNYGYTF.

This clonotype came up a few times. The chain employs TRBV12-3 or TRBV12-4 and TRBJ2-6, with a tentative D call TRBD2 (6 bases). This CDR3 comprises 11 residues. V dropped 3 bases and J dropped 17 bases, with 11 bases sitting between them. The CDR3 region is CASSFSGEVTF. The DNA for the CDR3 is TGTGCCAGCAGTTTCTCCGGGGAGGTGACTTTC.

This clonotype showed up just once. The genes are TRBV30 and TRBJ1-1; D not certain. The CDR3 contains 8 residues. The V end lost 5 bases, the J end lost 7 bases, and 2 bases lay between the germline ends. CDR1 is GTSNPN and CDR2 is SVGIG in the germline V gene (reference sequence). In nucleotides, the CDR3 is TGTGCCTGGGATGAAGCTTTCTTT. This sequence encodes CAWDEAFF.

This chain links TRBV2 with TRBJ1-3; D call uncertain. Trimming cost V 7 bases and J 2 bases, with 9 bases left between them. The germline gives CDR1 SNHLY, CDR2 FYNNEI. The CDR3 is 13 residues long. In nucleotides, the CDR3 is TGTGCCAGCATAGAGACCGCTGGAAACACCATATATTTT. Its protein product is CASIETAGNTIYF.

The V gene is TRBV12-3 or TRBV12-4, the J gene TRBJ1-6, with D hard to call. CDR3 length: 13 residues. V was clipped by 3 bases and J by 7 bases, with 7 bases between them. The CDR3 sequence is CASSFQTNSPLHF. CDR3 bases: TGTGCCAGCAGTTTCCAAACCAATTCACCCCTCCACTTT.

There are a few counts of this clonotype. The rearrangement links TRBV5-1 to TRBJ1-1, with 8 positions matching TRBD1. The trim removed 4 bases at V and 5 bases at J, leaving 10 bases unmatched. Germline CDR1 is SGHRS and CDR2 is YFSETQ. This CDR3 spans 15 amino acids. The chain's CDR3 is CASSLGQGVGTEAFF. CDR3 coding DNA: TGCGCCAGCAGCCTCGGACAGGGTGTAGGGACTGAAGCTTTCTTT.

The V gene is TRBV7-8, the J gene TRBJ2-2; D gene unclear. In germline, CDR1 is SGHVS, CDR2 FQNEAQ. V lost 3 bases to trimming and J lost 1 base, with 6 bases between them. The CDR3 consists of 14 residues. The CDR3 loop is CASSFEENTGELFF. The CDR3 nucleotides are TGTGCCAGCAGCTTTGAAGAGAACACCGGGGAGCTGTTTTTT. Full variable domain (outside the CDR3, taken from reference TRBV7-8 and TRBJ2-2): GAGVSQSPRYKVAKRGQDVALRCDPISGHVSLFWYQQALGQGPEFLTYFQNEAQLDKSGLPSDRFFAERPEGSVSTLKIQRTQQEDSAVYLCASSFEENTGELFFGEGSRLTVL.

This clonotype was picked up one time. The chain combines TRBV28 with TRBJ1-1; the D is unclear. CDR1 MDHEN and CDR2 SYDVKM come from the germline V gene. Trimming removed 6 bases from V and 2 bases from J, with 13 bases in between. This CDR3 comprises 14 residues. The CDR3 is CASSPYIENTEAFF. The CDR3 DNA follows: TGTGCCAGCAGCCCTTATATTGAAAACACTGAAGCTTTCTTT. Full variable domain (missing parts from reference TRBV28 and TRBJ1-1): DVKVTQSSRYLVKRTGEKVFLECVQDMDHENMFWYRQDPGLGLRLIYFSYDVKMKEKGDIPEGYSVSREKKERFSLILESASTNQTSMYLCASSPYIENTEAFFGQGTRLTVV.

The chain couples TRBV7-3 to TRBJ1-1, with D perhaps matching TRBD1 (5 bases). The CDR3 runs 14 residues. CDR1 is SGHTA and CDR2 is FQGTGA in the germline V gene. V gave up 5 bases and J gave up 5 bases, with 15 bases separating them. The CDR3 DNA reads as TGTGCCAGCAGCCCCCGGGGGTCCGGGACTGAAGCTTTCTTT. It encodes CASSPRGSGTEAFF.

The DNA of the CDR3 is TGTGCCAGCAGCTTAAGTCTGGAAAGCTCCTACAATGAGCAGTTCTTC. Protein product: CASSLSLESSYNEQFF. The genes are TRBV7-3 and TRBJ2-1; D unresolved. The V end lost 1 base, the J end lost 0 bases, and 10 bases lay between the germline ends. The V gene's germline CDR1 is SGHTA and CDR2 FQGTGA. The CDR3 is made up of 16 amino acids.

Here the CDR3 reads CASSDRVSNQPQHF. The CDR3 DNA is TGTGCCTCAAGCGACCGGGTCAGTAATCAGCCCCAGCATTTT. The rearrangement joins TRBV2 to TRBJ1-5; D unresolved. Looked up from germline, CDR1 is SNHLY and CDR2 is FYNNEI. This CDR3 comprises 14 residues. Trimming left V 11 bases short and J 4 bases short, with 18 bases between.

At least ten counts were recorded for this clonotype. The genes are TRBV19 and TRBJ1-2; D remains ambiguous. From germline, CDR1 is LNHDA and CDR2 SQIVND (reference sequence). V was clipped by 3 bases and J by 4 bases, with 12 bases between them. There are 14 residues in the CDR3. In DNA form, the CDR3 reads TGTGCCAGTAGTATGGGTCCGGGTCCCTATGGCTACACCTTC. As protein: CASSMGPGPYGYTF. Variable domain in full (rest from reference TRBV19 and TRBJ1-2): DGGITQSPKYLFRKEGQNVTLSCEQNLNHDAMYWYRQDPGQGLRLIYYSQIVNDFQKGDIAEGYSVSREKKESFPLTVTSAQKNPTAFYLCASSMGPGPYGYTFGSGTRLTVV.

V is TRBV12-5 and J is TRBJ1-3, with 7 bases lining up with TRBD1. Germline values: CDR1 LGHNT, CDR2 FRNRAP. The junction had 8 bases not matched to a gene; V was cut back by 6 bases and J by 0 bases. This CDR3 comprises 16 residues. This CDR3 is CASGHIQGNSGNTIYF. The CDR3 region has the DNA TGTGCTAGTGGCCACATACAGGGGAACTCTGGAAACACCATATATTTT.

This clonotype was picked up many times. The V and J genes are TRBV20-1 and TRBJ1-3; weak D call: TRBD1 (5 bases). Germline V gene data show CDR1 as DFQATT and CDR2 as SNEGSKA (reference sequence). CDR3 length equals 12 residues. Trimming took off 6 bases at V and 7 bases at J, with 13 bases between the two ends. This chain's CDR3 is CSAGAGVNTIYF. The CDR3 coding sequence is TGCAGTGCAGGTGCGGGGGTCAACACCATATATTTT.

CDR3 sequence: CASSLGLAGSSGDTQYF. The DNA of the CDR3 is TGTGCCAGCAGTCTCGGACTAGCGGGGTCATCCGGAGATACGCAGTATTTT. The chain links TRBV12-3 or TRBV12-4 to TRBJ2-3; 12 positions match TRBD2. CDR3 length: 17 residues. The V segment lost 5 bases and the J segment 5 bases; nucleotides outside the gene matches: 11.

CDR3 DNA: TGCAGTGCTAGATCACCCAGTGGACAGGGGTTCTCCTACGAGCAGTACTTC. Translation: CSARSPSGQGFSYEQYF. The chain recombines TRBV20-1 with TRBJ2-7; 9 nucleotides align to TRBD1. This CDR3 is 17 amino acids long. Looked up from germline, CDR1 is DFQATT and CDR2 is SNEGSKA (reference sequence). With V trimmed by 2 bases and J by 0 bases, 11 bases remained unmatched.